This TCR beta chain was documented in a study of T cell responses to AZD1222 COVID-19 vaccine. Study-level results: Targets within unmutated variant regions were reportedly found for nearly half of spike-specific TCRs. Donors were largely white British and mainly female; clonal diversity was possibly underestimated. Spike-specific TCR depth and breadth grew after two AZD1222 doses. The repertoires were collected only after the peak T cell response.

About this clone itself: Its target is unknown.

This CDR3 has 16 residues. Trimming removed 0 bases at V and 5 bases at J, with 14 bases between. Germline V lookup: CDR1 MGHRA, CDR2 YSYEKL. TCRdb keeps only in-frame clones here, not all; method: immunoSEQ multiplex PCR. Here the sample spans about 150,000 clones, around nine tenths being singletons. The receptor comes from an adult in good health. The V and J genes are TRBV4-1 and TRBJ1-5; D gene unclear. Sample: peripheral blood, taken on day 0 of MenACWY control vaccination. CDR3 residues: CASSQDPGQAHQPQHF. For the CDR3, the DNA is TGCGCCAGCAGCCAAGATCCGGGCCAGGCCCATCAGCCCCAGCATTTT.